This TCR beta chain was retrieved from a study of lung T cells in sarcoidosis with Löfgren's syndrome. Germline CDR1 and CDR2: SGHRS and YFSETQ. V gave up 4 bases and J gave up 3 bases, with 14 bases separating them. CDR3 length: 15 residues. TCRdb recomputed calls from the reads with MiXCR, one row per CDR3 protein. The sample consists of fewer than 80,000 distinct CDR3 sequences, about 20% of them appearing once. The sequence came from a human donor with sarcoidosis (Löfgren's syndrome or another form), or a control subject (not recorded which). The sequenced sample was CD4+ T cells from PBMCs. The rearrangement links TRBV5-1 to TRBJ1-3; no definite D call. CDR3 in amino acids: CASSPSGWYGNTIYF. Written as DNA, the CDR3 is TGCGCCAGCAGCCCCTCCGGATGGTATGGAAACACCATATATTTT.